These 18 T cell receptor beta chains originate from one sample sequenced in a study of low-dose radiotherapy and immunotherapy resistance in tumors. Time point: after trial treatment. The treatment denotes: LDRT plus nivolumab, ipilimumab, low-dose cyclophosphamide and aspirin (RACIN trial). TRAV- and TRBV-specific primers primed first-strand cDNA, covering alpha and beta chains. TCR amplification used roughly 18 PCR cycles, a constant-region primer and a V-primer adapter. Via MiXCR, TCRdb re-called the reads, giving one row per CDR3 protein. The table includes 45,000 or so distinct CDR3 sequences, about 25% detected once. The specimen was PBMCs, collected after low-dose radiotherapy plus immunotherapy. All receptors derive from a male donor with prostate cancer.

The chain couples TRBV19 to TRBJ1-5, with D tentatively TRBD1 (6 bases). V shed 7 bases and J shed 3 bases, with 13 bases lying between them. This CDR3 is 14 amino acids long. The germline V gene encodes CDR1 LNHDA and CDR2 SQIVND (reference sequence). CDR3 in amino acids: CASKQTGVNQPQHF. The DNA for the CDR3 is TGTGCCAGTAAGCAGACAGGCGTCAATCAGCCCCAGCATTTT.

This clonotype was found many times. V and J are TRBV20-1 and TRBJ2-1, with 10 bases lining up with TRBD2. The CDR3 consists of 16 residues. Per the germline V gene, CDR1 is DFQATT and CDR2 is SNEGSKA (reference sequence). In DNA, the CDR3 is TGCAGCCCTTCTAGCGGGGGACAAAGCTCCTACAATGAGCAGTTCTTC. Amino acid sequence: CSPSSGGQSSYNEQFF.

This clonotype was seen ten or more times. The V call is TRBV28, the J call TRBJ1-2, with 9 positions matching TRBD1. In germline, CDR1 is MDHEN, CDR2 SYDVKM. V dropped 5 bases and J dropped 6; count of bases not matched to a gene: 16. CDR3 length: 17 residues. In nucleotides, the CDR3 is TGTGCCAGCAGTGGGGCCCCCGGGACAGGGAGGCTGGATGGCTACACCTTC. This sequence encodes CASSGAPGTGRLDGYTF.

This clonotype appeared many times. The rearrangement joins TRBV7-2 to TRBJ1-5; D may be TRBD1 (6 bases). Germline V gene lookup returns CDR1 SGHTA and CDR2 FQGNSA. Trimming shortened V by 1 base and J by 1 base, and 8 bases separated the two germline ends. CDR3 length equals 15 residues. CDR3 residues: CASSLGGGSNQPQHF. The CDR3 DNA sequence: TGTGCCAGCAGCTTAGGAGGGGGAAGCAATCAGCCCCAGCATTTT.

At least ten counts were recorded for this clonotype. The chain has TRBV20-1 and TRBJ2-7; D remains ambiguous. Trimming stripped 2 bases from V and 0 bases from J, with 11 bases between. In germline, CDR1 is DFQATT, CDR2 SNEGSKA (reference sequence). This CDR3 has 14 amino acids. The CDR3 sequence is CSARSSMPSYEQYF. The CDR3 region has the DNA TGCAGTGCTAGAAGTAGTATGCCCTCCTACGAGCAGTACTTC.

This clonotype was counted at least ten times. The rearrangement links TRBV12-3 or TRBV12-4 to TRBJ2-1; 9 bases map to TRBD1. The ends lost 3 bases at V and 9 bases at J; junction bases unmatched: 6. The CDR3 is 14 residues long. CDR3 nucleotides: TGTGCCAGCAGTTTGGGACAGGGAAAGGGTGAGCAGTTCTTC. Residues: CASSLGQGKGEQFF.

In this sample, this clonotype turned up a few times. The chain combines TRBV6-1 with TRBJ2-1, with 8 bases matching TRBD2. The ends lost 6 bases at V and 8 bases at J; junction bases unmatched: 12. CDR3 size: 15 residues. Germline V gene lookup returns CDR1 MNHNS and CDR2 SASEGT. Here the CDR3 DNA reads TGTGCCAGCAGCGGGGGGGGGACTAGGCGCGATGAGCAGTTCTTC. Translated: CASSGGGTRRDEQFF.

There are many counts of this clonotype. This chain uses TRBV29-1 with TRBJ2-4, with a weak D call TRBD2 (6 bases). This CDR3 spans 10 amino acids. CDR1 SQVTM and CDR2 ANQGSEA come from the germline V gene. Trimming took off 5 bases at V and 15 bases at J, with 14 bases between the two ends. CDR3 loop: CSVRDSYSYF. CDR3 bases: TGCAGCGTTCGGGACTCTTACTCGTACTTC.

This clonotype was observed a single time. The chain links TRBV10-1 to TRBJ2-3, with a weak D call TRBD2 (6 bases). The V end lost 8 bases, the J end lost 0 bases, and 9 bases lay between the germline ends. The CDR3 spans 13 residues. CDR1 and CDR2 from the germline V gene are WNHNN and SYGVQD (reference sequence). The CDR3 DNA reads as TGCGCCAGCCGGGACTCCAGCACAGATACGCAGTATTTT. Translation: CASRDSSTDTQYF.

This clonotype was seen at least ten times. This chain uses TRBV20-1 with TRBJ2-1; 10 bases match TRBD1. Germline CDR1 DFQATT, CDR2 SNEGSKA (reference sequence). Trimming at V came to 3 bases and at J to 9 bases, leaving 8 bases not matched to a gene. This CDR3 region has 14 residues. CDR3 residues: CSASGTGAGGEQFF. The CDR3 nucleotides are TGCAGTGCTAGCGGGACAGGGGCCGGAGGTGAGCAGTTCTTC.

The chain has TRBV14 and TRBJ2-3, with D hard to call. Germline V gene data show CDR1 as SGHDN and CDR2 as FVKESK. The CDR3 contains 15 residues. With 3 bases removed from V and 0 bases from J, the gap between germline ends came to 10 bases. CDR3 amino acids: CASSQPGPSTDTQYF. In DNA, the CDR3 is TGTGCCAGCAGCCAGCCCGGTCCTAGCACAGATACGCAGTATTTT.

This clonotype was seen repeatedly, ten times or more. This chain joins TRBV7-3 and TRBJ2-5; a possible D gene is TRBD1 (5 bases). The V and J ends lost 2 bases and 4 bases respectively, with 11 bases between them. Germline-derived CDR1 and CDR2 are SGHTA and FQGTGA. The CDR3 runs to 14 residues. The CDR3 region has the DNA TGTGCCAGCAGCTTAGGCAGGGTACCAGAGACCCAGTACTTC. This encodes CASSLGRVPETQYF. The variable domain in full, with the rest retrieved from reference TRBV7-3 and TRBJ2-5, is GAGVSQTPSNKVTEKGKYVELRCDPISGHTALYWYRQSLGQGPEFLIYFQGTGAADDSGLPNDRFFAVRPEGSVSTLKIQRTERGDSAVYLCASSLGRVPETQYFGPGTRLLVL.

This clonotype showed up many times. CDR3 sequence (DNA): TGTGCCAGCAGCGCCTACTGGAGCTCTGGAAACACCATATATTTT. Its protein is CASSAYWSSGNTIYF. The chain combines TRBV11-2 with TRBJ1-3, with D hard to call. V lost 5 bases, J lost 0 bases, and 11 bases lay in between. This CDR3 has 15 residues. CDR1 and CDR2 from the germline V gene are SGHAT and FQNNGV.

Points on this clonotype: A much larger clone differs by one base, so this may be a read error. The chain is built from TRBV10-1 and TRBJ2-5, with TRBD2 matching 12 bases. CDR1 and CDR2 (germline): WNHNN, SYGVQD (reference sequence). The CDR3 is 15 amino acids. With 6 bases clipped from V and 11 bases from J, the junction kept 13 bases outside the gene matches. The CDR3: CASSPTSGRGNEQYF. CDR3 in DNA: TGCGCCAGCAGCCCGACTAGCGGGAGAGGGAATGAGCAGTACTTC.

This clonotype was seen repeatedly, ten times or more. The chain uses TRBV29-1 and TRBJ2-1; D call uncertain. Germline values: CDR1 SQVTM, CDR2 ANQGSEA. The V end was cut by 7 bases, the J end by 0 bases, with 7 bases between. The CDR3 runs to 12 residues. The CDR3: CSGSISYNEQFF. Written as DNA, the CDR3 is TGCAGCGGTTCTATCTCCTACAATGAGCAGTTCTTC.

The table lists this clonotype with many counts. This sequence joins TRBV4-1 and TRBJ1-2; D unresolved. The CDR3 contains 15 residues. Germline V gene data show CDR1 as MGHRA and CDR2 as YSYEKL. Trimming took 0 bases from V and 1 from J, leaving 9 bases between them. The DNA for the CDR3 is TGCGCCAGCAGCCAAGATCAAGGGATTAACTATGGCTACACCTTC. Translating it yields CASSQDQGINYGYTF.

This clonotype was seen at least ten times. V usage is TRBV28 and J usage is TRBJ1-1; 7 nucleotides line up with TRBD1. Germline-derived CDR1 and CDR2 are MDHEN and SYDVKM. The CDR3 extends over 17 amino acids. V was clipped by 7 bases and J by 0 bases; unmatched bases: 14. The chain's CDR3 is CASIPPGTGVLNTEAFF. The DNA for the CDR3 is TGTGCCAGCATTCCCCCGGGAACAGGGGTACTGAACACTGAAGCTTTCTTT.

The chain recombines TRBV7-2 with TRBJ2-1; the D gene is possibly TRBD2 (5 bases). The CDR3 has 16 residues. Germline loops: CDR1 SGHTA, CDR2 FQGNSA. V shed 1 base and J shed 2 bases, with 12 bases lying between them. CDR3 sequence (DNA): TGTGCCAGCAGCTTAGGCGGCCTAGCCCCCTACAATGAGCAGTTCTTC. This sequence encodes CASSLGGLAPYNEQFF.